The source of this T cell receptor (beta chain) is a study of CXCR3-negative and CXCR3-positive naive CD8 T cells (dated by TCRdb to between 2017 and 2020). About the investigation overall: In total, 130 million to 150 million TRB reads were obtained, or roughly 1.5 +/- 0.3 million reads per library. Data from around ten donors, pooled across two independent experiments, went into the diversity and physicochemical repertoire analyses. Naive subsets from 5 or 6 donors and memory cells from 3 donors were included in the TRBV-TRBJ cluster analysis.

CDR1 and CDR2 are read off the germline V gene as LGHNA and YSLEER. The cysteine opens and the phenylalanine closes a CDR3 of 14 amino acids. The entry carries no DNA sequence. What the research found in general, with its limitations: Freshly isolated PBMCs were used for most assays because CXCR3 expression partially decreased after cryopreservation. Similar TRBV-TRBJ usage was shown by naive CXCR3-negative and CXCR3-positive cells from the same donor, whereas distinct patterns were shown by memory cells. Both naive subsets had comparably high repertoire diversity, while memory CD8+ T cells had much lower repertoire diversity. Surface CD5, linked to self-reactivity in mice, was comparable between naive subsets; TCR interaction strength was therefore also inferred from TRB CDR3 physicochemical properties.

Instrument on record: NextSeq 550. The Human TCR Profiling Kit (MiLaboratory) was used to make UMI-labeled 5' RACE TRB cDNA libraries. The full amount of extracted RNA was used for cDNA synthesis, and the full amount of resulting cDNA was used for PCR amplification. Libraries were prepared in parallel with an identical number of PCR cycles. The published analysis was carried out like this. With a requirement of at least two reads per UMI, MIGEC and MiXCR extracted about 53,000 +/- 9,400 unique UMI-labeled TRB cDNA molecules per library. On average, about 40,000 +/- 10,000 functional in-frame TRB CDR3 nucleotide clonotypes lacking stop codons were found per library. After each sample was downsampled to 5000 UMI-labeled TRB molecules, VDJtools was used to calculate diversity metrics such as normalized Shannon-Wiener and Chao1. Clonotype-size-weighted physicochemical properties of the central five CDR3 residues (interaction energy, strength, volume and Kidera factor 4) were computed in VDJtools. TCRdb reprocessed the raw reads; every CDR3 protein sequence is a single record, and DNA is not supplied. V and J calls and clone size were set by TCRdb, not the authors. The sample table holds over 35,000 distinct CDR3 sequences. The ten largest clones add up to 13% to 15% of the sample.

Each CD8+ T cell subset was flow-sorted in triplicate, and 300,000 or so cells per subset were placed directly into RLT lysis buffer. Peripheral blood mononuclear cells were isolated from buffy coats using standard density gradient centrifugation. An RNeasy Mini Kit was used to extract total RNA from the sorted cells. For this clonotype: Its recognized antigen is unknown.

In this chain, TRBV4-3 is recombined with TRBJ2-5. The sequence came from a human donor in good health. Some clones in this sample may be carry-over from other donors' samples. Sequencing was done on a sample of memory CD8+ T cells from blood. In the paper's terms, the cell subset or site label means: conventional CD8+ memory T cells (TMEM), sorted as controls. This receptor has the CDR3 CASSQDNYQETQYF.